The next 30 T cell receptor beta chains were all read from a single sample in a study of monozygotic twins with inflammatory bowel disease. TCRdb reprocessed the 5' RACE reads and keeps a single row for each CDR3 protein, giving no DNA. Here the sample table reports around 450,000 distinct CDR3 sequences. Sequenced sample: blood. The receptors shown here come from a human donor with ulcerative colitis or Crohn's disease, or a healthy co-twin of an affected twin (not recorded which).

This sequence joins TRBV2 and TRBJ2-7. The germline CDR1 and CDR2 sequences are SNHLY and FYNNEI. The CDR3 runs to 12 residues. The CDR3 sequence is CASSRRTGEQYF.

The rearrangement joins TRBV6-5 to TRBJ1-1. The CDR3 spans 13 residues. Germline CDR1 is MNHEY and CDR2 is SVGAGI. CDR3 sequence: CASTGGASLGAFF.

This chain joins TRBV5-1 and TRBJ2-1; TCRdb indicates TRBD1, and absent DNA this call remains unverified. Germline lookup yields CDR1 SGHRS and CDR2 YFSETQ. The CDR3 contains 16 residues. CDR3 sequence reads: CASSLSPGTGLNEQFF.

The rearrangement joins TRBV12-3 or TRBV12-4 to TRBJ2-1. The CDR3 has 15 residues. CDR3 loop: CASSLGHGSYNEQFF.

The CDR3 sequence: CASSYSRDNQPQHF. The V call is TRBV6-5, the J call TRBJ1-5; without DNA, the TCRdb call of TRBD1 cannot be checked. CDR1 and CDR2 (germline): MNHEY, SVGAGI. The CDR3 length is 14 residues.

The CDR3 sequence is CASNGSPYEQYF. The chain combines TRBV6-6 with TRBJ2-7. Germline V lookup: CDR1 MNHNY, CDR2 SVGAGI (reference sequence). CDR3 length: 12 amino acids.

This chain joins TRBV6-2 or TRBV6-3 and TRBJ2-1. Germline V lookup: CDR1 MNHEY, CDR2 SVGEGT. The CDR3 has 13 amino acids. The CDR3 sequence is CASSYLYSVGQFF.

V usage is TRBV15 and J usage is TRBJ2-7; the D gene TCRdb calls, TRBD1, cannot be checked with no DNA. The CDR3 consists of 13 residues. The germline CDR1 and CDR2 sequences are LNHNV and YYDKDF (reference sequence). CDR3 sequence: CATSRWGSYEQYF.

The chain links TRBV6-6 to TRBJ2-7; the TCRdb call, TRBD2, lacks DNA for checking. Looked up from germline, CDR1 is MNHNY and CDR2 is SVGAGI (reference sequence). CDR3 length: 13 amino acids. This CDR3 reads CASITSGGNEQYF.

V gene TRBV6-2 or TRBV6-3 combines with J gene TRBJ2-7. The CDR3 is made up of 11 amino acids. Germline assignment: CDR1 MNHEY and CDR2 SVGEGT. Here the CDR3 reads CASSLLDDQYF.

The V and J genes are TRBV29-1 and TRBJ1-3; TCRdb names TRBD1, which stays unverified in the absence of DNA. CDR1 is SQVTM and CDR2 is ANQGSEA in the germline V gene. The CDR3 covers 11 residues. The CDR3 sequence is CSSLTGNTIYF. The full variable domain, completed using reference TRBV29-1 and TRBJ1-3, is SAVISQKPSRDICQRGTSLTIQCQVDSQVTMMFWYRQQPGQSLTLIATANQGSEATYESGFVIDKFPISRPNLTFSTLTVSNMSPEDSSIYLCSSLTGNTIYFGEGSWLTVV.

The chain couples TRBV20-1 to TRBJ2-1; the D call from TCRdb, TRBD2, cannot be confirmed without DNA. Per germline, CDR1 DFQATT and CDR2 SNEGSKA (reference sequence). This CDR3 spans 14 amino acids. This CDR3 is CSAPTAGDYNEQFF.

This CDR3 is CASSRSGDRPPETQYF. The V and J genes are TRBV3-1 and TRBJ2-5; the TCRdb call, TRBD1, lacks DNA for checking. Germline V CDR1 and CDR2: LGHDT, YNNKEL (reference sequence). The CDR3 consists of 16 residues.

This sequence joins TRBV10-3 and TRBJ2-7; checking the TCRdb D call of TRBD1 is not possible without DNA. The V gene's germline CDR1 is ENHRY and CDR2 SYGVKD. The CDR3 has 15 residues. The CDR3: CAISESGGQGYEQYF.

The chain links TRBV9 to TRBJ2-5; the D gene TCRdb calls, TRBD1, cannot be checked with no DNA. This CDR3 comprises 16 residues. Germline V CDR1 and CDR2: SGDLS, YYNGEE. The CDR3 spells CASSPKGGFGRETQYF.

V and J are TRBV27 and TRBJ2-1; the D call from TCRdb, TRBD2, cannot be confirmed without DNA. The length of the CDR3 is 12 residues. Germline CDR1 reads MNHEY; CDR2 reads SMNVEV (reference sequence). CDR3 amino acids: CASSSTEGERFF.

This sequence joins TRBV3-1 and TRBJ1-2; TCRdb calls TRBD1, which cannot be checked without DNA. This CDR3 has 13 residues. Looked up from germline, CDR1 is LGHDT and CDR2 is YNNKEL (reference sequence). The CDR3 sequence: CSSSQLPGSGYTF.

The chain joins TRBV18 to TRBJ1-3; TCRdb outputs TRBD1, but without DNA this stays unchecked. This CDR3 comprises 18 residues. The germline V gene has CDR1 KGHSH and CDR2 LQKENI. CDR3: CASSVTAATGPSGNTIYF. Variable domain in full (rest from reference TRBV18 and TRBJ1-3): NAGVMQNPRHLVRRRGQEARLRCSPMKGHSHVYWYRQLPEEGLKFMVYLQKENIIDESGMPKERFSAEFPKEGPSILRIQQVVRGDSAAYFCASSVTAATGPSGNTIYFGEGSWLTVV.

The V gene is TRBV11-2, the J gene TRBJ2-1; TCRdb indicates TRBD2, and absent DNA this call remains unverified. Germline-derived CDR1 and CDR2 are SGHAT and FQNNGV. The CDR3 runs to 15 residues. The CDR3 reads CASSSVAGGANEQFF.

This chain connects TRBV20-1 to TRBJ2-5; the TCRdb D gene call, TRBD1, has no DNA to confirm it. The germline gives CDR1 DFQATT, CDR2 SNEGSKA (reference sequence). The CDR3 is 12 residues long. CDR3 region: CSAYNTGQTQYF.

This sequence joins TRBV5-4 and TRBJ2-3; lacking DNA, the TRBD1 call made by TCRdb goes unchecked. There are 14 residues in the CDR3. Germline V CDR1 and CDR2: SGHNT, YYREEE (reference sequence). CDR3 protein: CASSSQGFGDTQYF. The full variable domain, its missing parts supplied by reference TRBV5-4 and TRBJ2-3, is ETGVTQSPTHLIKTRGQQVTLRCSSQSGHNTVSWYQQALGQGPQFIFQYYREEENGRGNFPPRFSGLQFPNYSSELNVNALELDDSALYLCASSSQGFGDTQYFGPGTRLTVL.

The chain employs TRBV15 and TRBJ1-2; the D call of TRBD1 rests on TCRdb alone, since no DNA is present to check it. This CDR3 spans 14 amino acids. From germline, CDR1 is LNHNV and CDR2 YYDKDF (reference sequence). The CDR3 sequence is CATSRETGTYGYTF.

The rearrangement uses TRBV3-1 and TRBJ2-5; TCRdb designates TRBD2, a call that cannot be tested without DNA. This CDR3 contains 14 residues. Per the germline V gene, CDR1 is LGHDT and CDR2 is YNNKEL (reference sequence). CDR3 amino acids: CASTLLAGEETQYF.

The V gene is TRBV7-2, the J gene TRBJ2-7; the D call from TCRdb, TRBD1, cannot be confirmed without DNA. Per the germline V gene, CDR1 is SGHTA and CDR2 is FQGNSA. This CDR3 region has 14 residues. The CDR3 protein is CASKAAPSSYEQYF.

This chain uses TRBV6-2 or TRBV6-3 with TRBJ1-4; checking the TCRdb D call of TRBD1 is not possible without DNA. Germline V gene sequence: CDR1 MNHEY, CDR2 SVGEGT. This CDR3 contains 15 residues. CDR3 protein: CASSYAGGLNEKLFF.

This sequence joins TRBV4-1 and TRBJ2-1; without DNA, the TCRdb call of TRBD2 cannot be checked. Germline lookup yields CDR1 MGHRA and CDR2 YSYEKL. The CDR3 has 16 amino acids. This CDR3 is CASSQSSGGAWDEQFF.

The chain has TRBV18 and TRBJ2-3; with no DNA, the TCRdb D assignment of TRBD2 cannot be verified. The CDR3 runs to 13 residues. The germline CDR1 and CDR2 sequences are KGHSH and LQKENI. The chain's CDR3 is CASSPPLQDTQYF.

The chain couples TRBV5-4 to TRBJ1-1; absent DNA, TCRdb's TRBD1 call cannot be checked. The CDR3 loop spans 16 amino acids. The germline CDR1 and CDR2 sequences are SGHNT and YYREEE (reference sequence). The CDR3 sequence is CASRNGQGAVRTEAFF.

The chain uses TRBV7-1 and TRBJ2-2; absent DNA, TCRdb's TRBD2 call cannot be checked. TRBV7-1 is annotated as an ORF whose role is uncertain. CDR3 length equals 23 residues. The CDR3 sequence is CASSSAPLTGLAGVLPNTGELFF.

The V gene is TRBV29-1, the J gene TRBJ2-5; TCRdb proposes TRBD1, but this gene call is untestable without DNA. The CDR3 sequence is 15 residues long. Germline V gene lookup returns CDR1 SQVTM and CDR2 ANQGSEA. CDR3 in amino acids: CSATALKGFGETQYF.